The entry that follows covers one T cell receptor beta chain sequence. TCRdb passed the RT-PCR reads through MiXCR, listing each CDR3 protein once. The repertoire includes about 160,000 distinct CDR3 sequences, about a third of them detected once, and 50% sits in the top ten. This sample was included in a study of patients and donors after allogeneic stem cell transplantation. This CDR3 contains 12 residues. The V and J ends lost 4 bases and 10 bases respectively, with 9 bases between them. Germline V lookup: CDR1 SGHNT, CDR2 YYREEE (reference sequence). The TCR was taken from a human donor who was either an allogeneic HSCT recipient or a stem cell or donor lymphocyte infusion donor (not recorded which). It is not recorded whose cells these are; they may come from a transplant donor. The chain couples TRBV5-4 to TRBJ1-6; D uncertain. Sequencing used blood, either unsorted or a sorted T cell fraction (not recorded which). In DNA form, the CDR3 reads TGTGCCAGCAGCGAAGGACTCTCACCCCTCCACTTT. It encodes CASSEGLSPLHF.